This T cell receptor beta chain was sequenced during a study of cytomegalovirus exposure and HLA in healthy donors. This CDR3 contains 14 residues. Losses at the gene ends were 4 bases for V and 3 bases for J; bases not matched to a gene: 3. CDR1 and CDR2 (germline): ENHRY, SYGVKD. The study ran its PCR with 60 Vbeta and 13 Jbeta primers. Only in-frame clones appear in the TCRdb table, and some are missing; sequencing was by immunoSEQ multiplex PCR. The sample's table shows 130,000 or so clones. On this clone itself: Its antigen is still unknown.

Study-wide points: Among CMV-associated TCR beta chains, most appeared HLA-restricted in a later analysis. Trimming of TCR beta V- and J-genes showed a link, identified in a later analysis, to a missense DCLRE1C variant.

The chain combines TRBV10-3 with TRBJ2-1; 7 bases line up with TRBD1. The TCR comes from a woman between 35 and 50 years old in good health and CMV-seronegative. Sequencing was performed on PBMCs. CDR3 residues: CAISGGQSYNEQFF. The CDR3 region has the DNA TGTGCCATCAGTGGGGGACAGAGCTACAATGAGCAGTTCTTC.